Listed here are 9 T cell receptor beta chains from one sample, sequenced in a study of control samples from healthy donors and cancer patients. Only in-frame clones appear in the TCRdb table, and some are missing; sequencing was by immunoSEQ multiplex PCR. The sample has 150,000 to 200,000 clones, 85% to 90% seen once. The specimen sequenced was blood. The receptors stem from a man aged 30 to 39 in good health.

The V gene is TRBV15, the J gene TRBJ1-4, with D tentatively TRBD1 (6 bases). The CDR3 length is 17 residues. V was pared by 0 bases and J by 6 bases, with 17 bases between. In germline, CDR1 is LNHNV, CDR2 YYDKDF (reference sequence). The CDR3 spells CATSRDSLYRDDEKLFF. As DNA, the CDR3 is TGTGCCACCAGCAGAGATTCGTTATACAGGGATGATGAAAAACTGTTTTTT. The full variable domain, completed using reference TRBV15 and TRBJ1-4, is DAMVIQNPRYQVTQFGKPVTLSCSQTLNHNVMYWYQQKSSQAPKLLFHYYDKDFNNEADTPDNFQSRRPNTSFCFLDIRSPGLGDTAMYLCATSRDSLYRDDEKLFFGSGTQLSVL.

This chain uses TRBV7-8 with TRBJ1-6, with D tentatively TRBD1 (6 bases). In germline, CDR1 is SGHVS, CDR2 FQNEAQ. The V end lost 5 bases, the J end lost 4 bases, and 15 bases lay between the germline ends. This CDR3 has 16 residues. The CDR3 nucleotides are TGTGCCAGCAGCCTGGGTGGGGGGGCTTATAATTCACCCCTCCACTTT. The encoded protein is CASSLGGGAYNSPLHF.

The chain has TRBV4-3 and TRBJ2-1; unclear D gene. Germline V gives CDR1 LGHNA, CDR2 YSLEER. This CDR3 comprises 13 residues. V lost 0 bases and J lost 10, with 10 bases in between. This chain's CDR3 is CASSQEPVREQFF. CDR3 DNA sequence: TGCGCCAGCAGCCAAGAGCCCGTAAGAGAGCAGTTCTTC.

The sample holds one count of this clone. CDR3 sequence: CASSLKREQFF. DNA for the CDR3: TGTGCCAGCAGTTTAAAGCGGGAACAGTTCTTC. This chain joins TRBV28 and TRBJ2-1; 7 bases align to TRBD2. The CDR3 totals 11 residues. V was pared by 2 bases and J by 13 bases, with 2 bases of the junction left unmatched. Germline CDR1 MDHEN, CDR2 SYDVKM.

This chain connects TRBV7-8 to TRBJ2-7, with TRBD2 as a possible D gene (7 bases). Germline-derived CDR1 and CDR2 are SGHVS and FQNEAQ. This CDR3 contains 16 residues. V lost 1 base and J 1 base, leaving 14 bases between the germline ends. CDR3 region: CASSLGWGGQSYEQYF. CDR3 coding DNA: TGTGCCAGCAGCTTAGGGTGGGGGGGCCAGTCCTACGAGCAGTACTTC.

The chain couples TRBV9 to TRBJ1-6; maybe TRBD1 (6 bases). The CDR3 is made up of 14 amino acids. The V end was cut by 3 bases, the J end by 12 bases, with 16 bases between. Germline V gene sequence: CDR1 SGDLS, CDR2 YYNGEE. CDR3 loop: CASSANLGHGPLHF. In nucleotides, the CDR3 is TGTGCCAGCAGCGCAAACCTGGGACACGGACCCCTCCACTTT. The full variable domain, its missing parts supplied by reference TRBV9 and TRBJ1-6, is DSGVTQTPKHLITATGQRVTLRCSPRSGDLSVYWYQQSLDQGLQFLIQYYNGEERAKGNILERFSAQQFPDLHSELNLSSLELGDSALYFCASSANLGHGPLHFGNGTRLTVT.

V is TRBV5-1 and J is TRBJ2-1, with no clear D. The CDR3 has 14 amino acids. Germline V gives CDR1 SGHRS, CDR2 YFSETQ. The V end was cut by 6 bases, the J end by 1 base, with 11 bases between. CDR3: CASTASRSYNEQFF. The CDR3 region has the DNA TGCGCCAGCACCGCTTCGAGGTCCTACAATGAGCAGTTCTTC.

The chain joins TRBV19 to TRBJ2-2; 9 positions agree with TRBD1. Germline assignment: CDR1 LNHDA and CDR2 SQIVND (reference sequence). Trimming cost V 6 bases and J 2 bases; bases outside gene matches: 1. The CDR3 totals 14 residues. The CDR3 here is CASRGQGNTGELFF. The CDR3, as DNA: TGTGCCAGTAGGGGACAGGGAAACACCGGGGAGCTGTTTTTT.

This chain uses TRBV4-2 with TRBJ2-7; 13 bases map to TRBD2. This CDR3 comprises 16 residues. V lost 2 bases and J lost 7; bases outside the gene matches: 8. Germline V lookup: CDR1 LGHNA, CDR2 YNFKEQ. CDR3 residues: CASSQTSGGASFEQYF. For the CDR3, the DNA is TGTGCCAGCAGCCAAACTAGCGGGGGGGCCTCGTTTGAGCAGTACTTC.